One sample yielded the 5 T cell receptor beta chains listed below, sequenced in a study of OX40 agonist ivuxolimab in advanced cancers. TCRdb keeps only in-frame clones here, not all; method: immunoSEQ multiplex PCR. The table has some 76,000 clones, more than 85% seen once; the top ten hold 6.2%. This specimen was CD4+ or CD8+ T cells sorted from blood, taken in a trial of the OX40 agonist ivuxolimab. Receptor source: an adult with an advanced solid tumor such as melanoma, head and neck, liver or kidney cancer.

This sequence joins TRBV28 and TRBJ2-3, with 9 bases lining up with TRBD1. The CDR3 extends over 15 amino acids. CDR1 is MDHEN, CDR2 SYDVKM, per germline. J gave up 2 bases and V 5 bases, and 5 bases lay outside the gene matches. CDR3 residues: CASSTTGGFTDTQYF. The CDR3, as DNA: TGTGCCAGCAGTACAACAGGGGGCTTCACAGATACGCAGTATTTT.

The genes are TRBV6-6 and TRBJ2-2; D may match TRBD1 or TRBD2 (5 bases each). V gave up 2 bases and J gave up 6 bases, with 10 bases separating them. Per germline, CDR1 MNHNY and CDR2 SVGAGI (reference sequence). CDR3 length equals 14 residues. In DNA, the CDR3 is TGTGCCAGCAGTTACGGGGGTCTAGCCGGGGAGCTGTTTTTT. It specifies CASSYGGLAGELFF.

This clone was seen only a few times. J is TRBJ1-1 and V is TRBV5-4; D not resolved. Germline loops: CDR1 SGHNT, CDR2 YYREEE (reference sequence). The V end was cut by 0 bases, the J end by 2 bases, with 5 bases between. CDR3 length: 13 amino acids. The CDR3 reads CASSLGVNTEAFF. The CDR3 nucleotides read TGTGCCAGCAGCTTGGGAGTCAACACTGAAGCTTTCTTT. The full variable domain, its missing parts supplied by reference TRBV5-4 and TRBJ1-1, is ETGVTQSPTHLIKTRGQQVTLRCSSQSGHNTVSWYQQALGQGPQFIFQYYREEENGRGNFPPRFSGLQFPNYSSELNVNALELDDSALYLCASSLGVNTEAFFGQGTRLTVV.

This clone was observed a single time. The rearrangement joins TRBV4-3 to TRBJ2-3; D possibly corresponds to TRBD2 (7 bases). Trimming shortened V by 0 bases and J by 3 bases, and 16 bases separated the two germline ends. CDR1 and CDR2 from the germline V gene are LGHNA and YSLEER. There are 17 residues in the CDR3. The CDR3 nucleotides are TGCGCCAGCAGCCAAGAGTACGGGGGGCGGTCGACAGATACGCAGTATTTT. Translating it yields CASSQEYGGRSTDTQYF.

This chain links TRBV2 with TRBJ1-2; D call uncertain. The CDR3 loop spans 12 amino acids. The V end was cut by 8 bases, the J end by 6 bases, with 13 bases between. The germline V gene encodes CDR1 SNHLY and CDR2 FYNNEI. Here the CDR3 DNA reads TGTGCCAGCCCTGATCTAACCAATGGCTACACCTTC. It encodes CASPDLTNGYTF.